There are many counts of the clone carrying this T cell receptor (beta chain). This sample is part of a study of response to subunit inactivated influenza vaccine. Germline V gives CDR1 SGHVS, CDR2 FQNEAQ. Trimming stripped 1 base from V and 3 bases from J, with 4 bases between. This CDR3 has 13 amino acids. TCRdb passed the RT-PCR reads through MiXCR, listing each CDR3 protein once. The table includes more than 450,000 distinct CDR3 sequences, about 11% detected once. These same data were also listed under a study on T cells expressing NK-cell markers. In that study: Researchers built TCR beta cDNA using 5'RACE template switching with UMIs. The authors applied an anti-gamma-delta TCR antibody in several experiments, and it restricted sorting to alpha-beta TCR T cells.

This receptor was taken from a middle-aged man who received an inactivated influenza vaccine. This specimen was PBMCs from blood, taken on the day of vaccination. The V and J genes are TRBV7-8 and TRBJ1-5; D not resolved. CDR3 sequence: CASSLGDNQPQHF. Here the CDR3 DNA reads TGTGCCAGCAGCTTAGGGGACAATCAGCCCCAGCATTTT. The entire variable domain, with the rest obtained from reference TRBV7-8 and TRBJ1-5, is as follows: GAGVSQSPRYKVAKRGQDVALRCDPISGHVSLFWYQQALGQGPEFLTYFQNEAQLDKSGLPSDRFFAERPEGSVSTLKIQRTQQEDSAVYLCASSLGDNQPQHFGDGTRLSIL.